The present entry profiles one TCR beta chain with its context. Its antigen is unknown. The data stem from a study of T cells after yellow fever vaccination. Across the study: Low-cell-number fractions underwent preparation using SMART-Seq v4 Ultra Low Input.

This CDR3 is built from 14 residues. Trimming took 4 bases from V and 5 from J, leaving 11 bases between them. Germline V gene sequence: CDR1 SGHDN, CDR2 FVKESK. Findings of the study overall: Most clones from primary vaccination resurfaced after the booster (around 95% CD4, around 90% CD8).

MiXCR, run by TCRdb on the 5' RACE reads, gives a single entry per CDR3 protein. Altogether 350,000 to 450,000 distinct CDR3 sequences are present, over 5% being singletons, with the ten largest covering roughly 15%. Sequenced here: PBMCs, sampled 5 days after the yellow fever booster vaccination. The receptor comes from a man younger than 40 who received the YFV17D yellow fever vaccine. The chain is built from TRBV14 and TRBJ2-2; D gene ambiguous. The DNA for the CDR3 is TGTGCCAGCAGCCGCATCGACGGGACCGGGGAGCTGTTTTTT. Residues: CASSRIDGTGELFF.